What follows describes a single T cell receptor beta chain. The target of this receptor is not known. No per-base quality is available; no much larger clone lies one base away. TCRbeta CDR3 regions were amplified from genomic DNA by means of the immunoSEQ Assay, a bias-controlled multiplex PCR. Turning to the authors' computational methods: Nucleated cell counts per sample were estimated from amplification of reference gene primers within the assay. To quantify the absolute abundance of each unique TCRbeta CDR3 rearrangement, sequence reads were collapsed and filtered. For each sample, productive Simpson clonality was calculated as the square root of Simpson's diversity index across productive rearrangements. TCRdb mirrors the immuneACCESS table, restricted to in-frame sequences. Some clones are absent from its copies; in checked studies, under half trace to an unresolved V gene, and the reason for the others is unknown. That table supplies the V and J calls and clone size; D and trimming were determined from the DNA. This sample comprises 300,000 to 450,000 clones, roughly nine tenths of them detected only once. Of the sample, about 2.9% is held by the ten largest clones.

The data were taken from a study of blood T cell repertoires in COVID-19 (dated by TCRdb to about 2020). Study-wide context: Collaborator samples came from the United States, Italy and Spain and covered acute and convalescent phases of COVID-19. The samples were drawn from two sources: the first 160 participants of the ongoing ImmuneRACE study, and 1,254 subjects contributed by 6 global collaborators. The repertoires were made available in a free public database intended to serve as a resource for research on the immune response to SARS-CoV-2. The prospective study material was composed of cDNA or gDNA derived from T cells, B-cell-depleted T cells, or PBMCs. The sample metadata nearly always contained a de-identified subject ID, COVID-19 status, age in years and sex. Deeply sampled blood TCRbeta repertoires from subjects exposed to, actively infected with, or recovered from COVID-19 were included in the dataset. HLA class I and class II types, where available, came from metadata supplied by the sample provider rather than from assay-based typing.

The full study reports these points: How much clinical and demographic metadata was included differed by source and by participant, and the metadata was provided uncurated.

At one collaborating source in Seattle, patients were enrolled during active infection and were followed longitudinally through the course of disease. Whole blood was collected in K2EDTA tubes by collaborating institutions according to the institutions' own protocols. Collaborator samples were shipped for TCRbeta analysis as frozen whole blood, isolated PBMCs, or DNA extracted from either sample type. From cysteine to phenylalanine, the CDR3 is 15 amino acids long. Kept here is only the CDR3 DNA, which spans 45 bases and is read in frame from base 1. Trimming removed 3 bases from V and 0 bases from J, leaving 9 bases between the germline ends. The germline V gene (reference sequence) yields WNHNN for CDR1 and SYGVQD for CDR2.

The clonotype originates from a woman aged 25-40 years with COVID-19, enrolled during active disease. Rearrangement joined TRBV10-1 to TRBJ1-3; no D gene is confidently identified. Material for sequencing was peripheral blood. The DNA sequence is given as TGCGCCAGCAGTGATGGCAGAAACTCTGGAAACACCATATATTTT. Its translation reads: CASSDGRNSGNTIYF.